The 21 T cell receptor beta chains listed next were all sequenced from one sample in a study of T cell responses to AZD1222 COVID-19 vaccine. The table came from immunoSEQ multiplex PCR; TCRdb's copy has only in-frame clones and leaves some out. The sample lists about 84,000 clones; approximately 83% were seen once. This sample comprised peripheral blood, obtained 28 days after the second AZD1222 dose. All receptors come from an adult who received the AZD1222 COVID-19 vaccine.

The chain carries TRBV28 and TRBJ1-5; no firm D call. Looked up from germline, CDR1 is MDHEN and CDR2 is SYDVKM. The CDR3 has 12 residues. Trimming stripped 8 bases from V and 8 bases from J, with 13 bases between. For the CDR3, the DNA is TGTGCCAGCTTTCCCCCAATGGAGCCCCAGCATTTT. This gives the protein CASFPPMEPQHF. Based on the CDR3 plus reference TRBV28 and TRBJ1-5, the full variable domain is DVKVTQSSRYLVKRTGEKVFLECVQDMDHENMFWYRQDPGLGLRLIYFSYDVKMKEKGDIPEGYSVSREKKERFSLILESASTNQTSMYLCASFPPMEPQHFGDGTRLSIL.

The chain has TRBV15 and TRBJ2-1; 10 bases agree with TRBD2. The V segment lost 3 bases and the J segment 9 bases; nucleotides outside the gene matches: 17. The germline CDR1 and CDR2 sequences are LNHNV and YYDKDF (reference sequence). The CDR3 totals 18 residues. As DNA, the CDR3 is TGTGCCACCAGCAGCAAGACTAGCGGGCTTTATTCTCGCGGTGAGCAGTTCTTC. This encodes CATSSKTSGLYSRGEQFF.

The CDR3 is CASSQELGLVYEQYV. CDR3 coding DNA: TGTGCCAGCAGCCAGGAACTCGGACTAGTCTACGAGCAGTACGTC. J is TRBJ2-7 and V is TRBV4-2, with 7 bases aligning to TRBD2. V lost 3 bases, J lost 3 bases, and 8 bases stayed unmatched. Germline lookup yields CDR1 LGHNA and CDR2 YNFKEQ. This CDR3 has 15 amino acids.

In DNA, the CDR3 is TGTGCCAGCAGTGAATCGTATGGGGCGGCTAGCACAGATACGCAGTATTTT. Amino acids: CASSESYGAASTDTQYF. V and J are TRBV25-1 and TRBJ2-3, with a tentative D call TRBD1 (5 bases). The CDR3 extends over 17 amino acids. CDR1 and CDR2 (germline): MGHDK, SYGVNS. V lost 1 base to trimming and J lost 0 bases, with 14 bases between them.

This clone was detected only a few times. This chain joins TRBV27 and TRBJ1-2, with D unclear. The V end lost 3 bases, the J end lost 2 bases, and 10 bases lay between the germline ends. The CDR3 consists of 14 residues. CDR1 is MNHEY, CDR2 SMNVEV, per germline (reference sequence). The CDR3: CASSLGSHNYGYTF. For the CDR3, the DNA is TGTGCCAGCAGTTTGGGCAGCCACAACTATGGCTACACCTTC.

This clone was seen a handful of times. The rearrangement joins TRBV11-2 to TRBJ2-5, with 8 bases lining up with TRBD2. Germline V gene lookup returns CDR1 SGHAT and CDR2 FQNNGV. V lost 1 base to trimming and J lost 6 bases; unmatched junction nucleotides: 7. CDR3 length: 15 amino acids. The CDR3 DNA is TGTGCCAGCAGCTTAGGTGGCGGGAGGTTAAAGACCCAGTACTTC. Its protein is CASSLGGGRLKTQYF.

The V gene is TRBV7-2, the J gene TRBJ1-2, with TRBD1 matching 8 bases. The J segment lost 2 bases and the V segment lost 5 bases, leaving 4 bases of the junction unmatched. Germline-derived CDR1 and CDR2 are SGHTA and FQGNSA. This CDR3 region has 14 residues. This CDR3 reads CASSPGGGNYGYTF. The CDR3 coding sequence is TGTGCCAGCAGCCCAGGGGGCGGAAACTATGGCTACACCTTC.

The DNA for the CDR3 is TGTGCCAGCAGTTTGGCGGGACAGGGCTTCCGGTCTTATGGCTACACCTTC. As protein: CASSLAGQGFRSYGYTF. The chain combines TRBV28 with TRBJ1-2; 9 nucleotides match TRBD1. Germline CDR1 MDHEN, CDR2 SYDVKM. V was clipped by 3 bases and J by 5 bases; unmatched bases: 13. The CDR3 runs 17 residues.

This sequence joins TRBV9 and TRBJ1-2; the D gene is possibly TRBD1 (6 bases). Germline V gene data show CDR1 as SGDLS and CDR2 as YYNGEE. The CDR3 is made up of 16 amino acids. The V end was cut by 4 bases, the J end by 0 bases, with 16 bases between. CDR3 DNA sequence: TGTGCCAGCAGCCCCACCGACAGGCCCCCTAACTATGGCTACACCTTC. The encoded protein is CASSPTDRPPNYGYTF. Full variable domain (remainder filled in from reference TRBV9 and TRBJ1-2): DSGVTQTPKHLITATGQRVTLRCSPRSGDLSVYWYQQSLDQGLQFLIQYYNGEERAKGNILERFSAQQFPDLHSELNLSSLELGDSALYFCASSPTDRPPNYGYTFGSGTRLTVV.

The chain employs TRBV19 and TRBJ2-1, with TRBD2 as a possible D gene (6 bases). V gave up 6 bases and J gave up 1 base, with 16 bases separating them. Germline-derived CDR1 and CDR2 are LNHDA and SQIVND (reference sequence). The CDR3 runs 16 residues. The CDR3 here is CASRTGSILSYNEQFF. CDR3 DNA: TGTGCCAGTAGGACCGGGAGTATCCTATCCTACAATGAGCAGTTCTTC.

CDR3 coding DNA: TGTGCCAGCAGTTTTGGGTCCGGAAACACCATATATTTT. Its translation: CASSFGSGNTIYF. The chain combines TRBV28 with TRBJ1-3; D not resolved. CDR1 and CDR2 (germline): MDHEN, SYDVKM. The V end was cut by 3 bases, the J end by 4 bases, with 7 bases between. The CDR3 consists of 13 residues. Looking up the rest from reference TRBV28 and TRBJ1-3 gives the full variable domain: DVKVTQSSRYLVKRTGEKVFLECVQDMDHENMFWYRQDPGLGLRLIYFSYDVKMKEKGDIPEGYSVSREKKERFSLILESASTNQTSMYLCASSFGSGNTIYFGEGSWLTVV.

The chain recombines TRBV6-5 with TRBJ1-1; D is undetermined. The germline V and J ends were trimmed by 6 bases and 5 bases, with 10 bases remaining between them. The CDR3 is 12 residues long. The germline V gene has CDR1 MNHEY and CDR2 SVGAGI. CDR3 coding DNA: TGTGCCAGCAGGAATCGGTGGACTGAAGCTTTCTTT. Translation: CASRNRWTEAFF.

This clone appeared a single time. This chain uses TRBV18 with TRBJ1-1; unclear D gene. The ends were cut back, 6 bases at V and 4 bases at J, with 9 bases in the middle. This CDR3 comprises 12 residues. Germline-derived CDR1 and CDR2 are KGHSH and LQKENI. CDR3 loop: CASSPLSTEAFF. In DNA form, the CDR3 reads TGTGCCAGCTCCCCCTTGAGCACTGAAGCTTTCTTT. Variable domain in full (rest from reference TRBV18 and TRBJ1-1): NAGVMQNPRHLVRRRGQEARLRCSPMKGHSHVYWYRQLPEEGLKFMVYLQKENIIDESGMPKERFSAEFPKEGPSILRIQQVVRGDSAAYFCASSPLSTEAFFGQGTRLTVV.

This chain links TRBV12-5 with TRBJ2-2; D gene unclear. CDR1 is LGHNT, CDR2 FRNRAP, per germline. V dropped 1 base and J dropped 8 bases, with 11 bases sitting between them. The CDR3 loop spans 14 amino acids. CDR3 nucleotide sequence: TGTGCTAGTGGTTTGGCCCCCACGGCGGGGGAGCTGTTTTTT. Its protein is CASGLAPTAGELFF.

V and J are TRBV18 and TRBJ1-5; TRBD1 is a possible D gene (5 bases). Germline V CDR1 and CDR2: KGHSH, LQKENI. This CDR3 comprises 15 residues. Trimming stripped 6 bases from V and 3 bases from J, with 15 bases between. Here the CDR3 DNA reads TGTGCCAGCTCCCCTGTGGGAGGGGCCAATCAGCCCCAGCATTTT. This encodes CASSPVGGANQPQHF. Complete variable domain (other parts from reference TRBV18 and TRBJ1-5): NAGVMQNPRHLVRRRGQEARLRCSPMKGHSHVYWYRQLPEEGLKFMVYLQKENIIDESGMPKERFSAEFPKEGPSILRIQQVVRGDSAAYFCASSPVGGANQPQHFGDGTRLSIL.

This chain joins TRBV5-8 and TRBJ1-5, with a tentative D call TRBD1 (5 bases). The CDR3 length is 15 residues. The V gene lost 4 bases and the J gene lost 5 bases, with 16 bases spanning the gap. The germline V gene has CDR1 SGHTS and CDR2 YDEGEE. The CDR3 sequence is CASSPTERDHQPQHF. The CDR3 nucleotides read TGTGCCAGCAGCCCCACCGAAAGGGACCATCAGCCCCAGCATTTT.

The chain joins TRBV15 to TRBJ1-2, with a weak D call TRBD1 (6 bases). Per the germline V gene, CDR1 is LNHNV and CDR2 is YYDKDF (reference sequence). Trimming removed 0 bases from V and 0 bases from J, with 14 bases in between. The CDR3 runs 17 residues. CDR3 amino acids: CATSREGATATNYGYTF. CDR3 bases: TGTGCCACCAGCAGAGAGGGGGCGACGGCTACTAACTATGGCTACACCTTC.

This chain links TRBV7-3 with TRBJ2-7, with 8 bases identical to TRBD1. CDR1 is SGHTA, CDR2 FQGTGA, per germline. The CDR3 contains 14 residues. J was trimmed by 0 bases and V by 5 bases; bases with no gene match: 3. CDR3 bases: TGTGCCAGCAGCGCGACAGGGGACTCCTACGAGCAGTACTTC. It translates to CASSATGDSYEQYF.

The chain couples TRBV4-3 to TRBJ1-5; perhaps TRBD1 as D (5 bases). The length of the CDR3 is 15 residues. Germline V gene data show CDR1 as LGHNA and CDR2 as YSLEER. V lost 0 bases to trimming and J lost 5 bases, with 11 bases between them. Here the CDR3 reads CASSQDLVGDQPQHF. DNA of the CDR3: TGCGCCAGCAGCCAAGATTTGGTGGGGGATCAGCCCCAGCATTTT.

This sequence joins TRBV30 and TRBJ2-3, with D perhaps TRBD1 or TRBD2 (5 bases each). V lost 5 bases, J lost 5 bases, and 11 bases lay in between. This CDR3 contains 12 residues. Germline CDR1 is GTSNPN and CDR2 is SVGIG (reference sequence). CDR3 nucleotide sequence: TGTGCCTGGGTACAGGCGGGAGATACGCAGTATTTT. This gives the protein CAWVQAGDTQYF. Combining the CDR3 with reference TRBV30 and TRBJ2-3 gives the whole variable domain SQTIHQWPATLVQPVGSPLSLECTVEGTSNPNLYWYRQAAGRGLQLLFYSVGIGQISSEVPQNLSASRPQDRQFILSSKKLLLSDSGFYLCAWVQAGDTQYFGPGTRLTVL.

The chain couples TRBV24-1 to TRBJ2-5; D is ambiguous. This CDR3 is 12 amino acids long. Germline V lookup: CDR1 KGHDR, CDR2 SFDVKD. V lost 5 bases to trimming and J lost 7 bases, with 10 bases between them. CDR3 bases: TGTGCCACCAGTGCACCCCCAGGGACCCAGTACTTC. This translates into CATSAPPGTQYF.